These 3 T cell receptor beta chains originate from one sample sequenced in a study of Ad26.COV2.S vaccination and SARS-CoV-2 variants (dated by TCRdb to the early 2020s). Explained via the paper, the treatment or condition label denotes: some 20 received Ad26.COV2.S at low or high dose, single or two shots; a few received placebo; per-sample allocation not given. For vaccine and placebo recipients, repertoires were sequenced using samples collected on day 63 after the first injection. The receptor library was made with the immunoSEQ multiplex PCR assay. Imported from immuneACCESS, the table was reduced by TCRdb to in-frame sequences with V and J called. These copies leave out some clones; in studies compared against another copy, an unresolved V gene accounts for under half, and the cause of the remainder is not known. The sample data list about 400,000 clones, and roughly 88% of these were observed just once. The top ten clones comprise 3.6% of the sample.

The sample was peripheral blood, taken in a trial of Ad26.COV2.S vaccine versus placebo. These receptors were obtained from a person aged 18-60 years who received the Ad26.COV2.S COVID-19 vaccine or a placebo.

The chain has TRBV11-1 and TRBJ2-2, with D uncertain. V gave up 3 bases and J gave up 6 bases, with 8 bases separating them. The CDR3 covers 13 residues. The germline CDR1 and CDR2 sequences are SGHAT and FQDESV (reference sequence). CDR3 amino acids: CASSFGLPGELFF. The CDR3 nucleotides read TGTGCCAGCAGCTTTGGCTTACCCGGGGAGCTGTTTTTT.

To note about this clone: A junction end diverges from the germline sequence, so it may reflect a read error. The J gene is TRBJ1-3, the V gene TRBV5-4, with D possibly being TRBD1 (6 bases). Per the germline V gene, CDR1 is SGHNT and CDR2 is YYREEE (reference sequence). There are 15 residues in the CDR3. CDR3 residues: CASSLDSVAGNTIYF. Here the CDR3 DNA reads TGTGCCAGCAGTTTGGACAGCGTAGCTGGAAACACCATATATTTT.

The chain couples TRBV9 to TRBJ2-3; D ambiguous. The V gene's germline CDR1 is SGDLS and CDR2 YYNGEE. The CDR3 consists of 16 residues. Trimming cost V 0 bases and J 2 bases, with 13 bases left between them. The CDR3: CASSVESDGITDTQYF. CDR3 nucleotides: TGTGCCAGCAGCGTAGAATCGGACGGTATCACAGATACGCAGTATTTT.